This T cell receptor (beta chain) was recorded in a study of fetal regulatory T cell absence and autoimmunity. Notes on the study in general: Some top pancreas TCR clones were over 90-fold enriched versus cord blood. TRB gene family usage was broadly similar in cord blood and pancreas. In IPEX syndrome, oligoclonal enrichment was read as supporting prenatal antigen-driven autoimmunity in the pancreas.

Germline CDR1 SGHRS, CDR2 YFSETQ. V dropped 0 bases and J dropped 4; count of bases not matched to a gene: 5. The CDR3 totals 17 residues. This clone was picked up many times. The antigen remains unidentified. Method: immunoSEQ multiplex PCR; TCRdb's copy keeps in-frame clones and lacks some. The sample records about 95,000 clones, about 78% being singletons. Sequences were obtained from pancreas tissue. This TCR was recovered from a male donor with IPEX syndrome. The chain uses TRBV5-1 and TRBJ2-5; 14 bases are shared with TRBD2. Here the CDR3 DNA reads TGCGCCAGCAGCTTGGGACTAGCGGGAGGGAGCGGAGAGACCCAGTACTTC. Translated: CASSLGLAGGSGETQYF.